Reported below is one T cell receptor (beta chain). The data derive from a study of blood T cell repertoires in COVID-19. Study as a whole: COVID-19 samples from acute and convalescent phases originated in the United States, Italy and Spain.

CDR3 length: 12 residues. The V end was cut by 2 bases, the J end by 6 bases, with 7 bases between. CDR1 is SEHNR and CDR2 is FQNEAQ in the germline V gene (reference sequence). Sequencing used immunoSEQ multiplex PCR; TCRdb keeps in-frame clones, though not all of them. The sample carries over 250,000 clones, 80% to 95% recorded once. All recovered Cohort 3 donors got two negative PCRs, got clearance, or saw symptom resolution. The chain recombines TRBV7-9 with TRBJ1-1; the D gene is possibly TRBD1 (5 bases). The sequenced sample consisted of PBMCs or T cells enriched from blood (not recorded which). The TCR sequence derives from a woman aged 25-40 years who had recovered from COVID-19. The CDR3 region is CASSLPGAEAFF. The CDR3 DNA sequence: TGTGCCAGCAGCTTACCGGGGGCTGAAGCTTTCTTT.